This paragraph reports one T cell receptor (beta chain). CDR3 size: 13 residues. Germline-derived CDR1 and CDR2 are KGHSH and LQKENI. Trimming cost V 5 bases and J 2 bases, with 9 bases left between them. These data belong to a study of T cell responses to AZD1222 COVID-19 vaccine. Background on the study: Second-dose schedules of about 4 or about 12 weeks were combined.

Only in-frame clones appear in the TCRdb table, and some are missing; sequencing was by immunoSEQ multiplex PCR. The table shows 130,000 or so clones, with around 92% occurring only once. The sample here was peripheral blood, taken on day 0 of AZD1222 vaccination. The chain uses TRBV18 and TRBJ2-5; maybe TRBD2 (6 bases). This TCR came from an adult in good health. The CDR3 region is CASSMGTQETQYF. The CDR3 DNA reads as TGTGCCAGCTCAATGGGGACTCAAGAGACCCAGTACTTC.